This T cell receptor beta chain was sequenced during a study of blood T cells in healthy people across ages. Peripheral blood samples of around 9.3 milliliters were drawn from each donor. For this clonotype: Its antigen is as yet unknown.

There are 15 residues in the CDR3. V dropped 3 bases and J dropped 6 bases, with 16 bases sitting between them. CDR1 and CDR2 (germline): SGHKS, YYEKEE (reference sequence). Study-level points and caveats: Measured against age, TCR beta diversity per million T cells decreased in a roughly linear manner.

A second about 7 to 11 cycle PCR used barcoded and J-beta primers. The template-switch adaptor was a 5' adaptor with 12 random nucleotides. It tagged each cDNA molecule. One entry per CDR3 protein results from TCRdb running MiXCR on the 5' RACE reads. The sample holds about 1.7 million distinct CDR3 sequences, 28% seen once. Material: blood. This clonotype was obtained from a young woman in good health. V gene TRBV5-5 combines with J gene TRBJ2-1, with D maybe TRBD1 (5 bases). CDR3 nucleotides: TGTGCCAGCAGCTCCCAGGTGGGGCAAAGCAATGAGCAGTTCTTC. Protein product: CASSSQVGQSNEQFF.